This TCR beta chain was identified in a study of CXCR3-negative and CXCR3-positive naive CD8 T cells. General study results and limits: Memory CD8+ cells had much lower diversity, and both naive subsets had comparably high diversity. Memory cells showed distinct TRBV-TRBJ patterns, while the two naive subsets matched.

A remark on this clonotype: Its specificity is not known.

Triplicates of some 300,000 cells were sorted from each CD8+ T cell subset. The germline gives CDR1 SGHVS, CDR2 FQNEAQ. The CDR3 is 17 amino acids. The authors prepared UMI-labeled TRB cDNA libraries by 5' RACE. Reanalyzing the 5' RACE reads, TCRdb keeps one entry per CDR3 protein, without DNA. The sample totals about 56,000 distinct CDR3 sequences. The source of this sequence is a human donor in good health. Some clones in this sample may be carry-over from other donors' samples. The chain employs TRBV7-8 and TRBJ2-5; no DNA is available, so the TRBD2 call from TCRdb remains unchecked. The material sequenced was memory CD8+ T cells from blood. Here the CDR3 reads CASSFYIAGASIETQYF.